The 23 T cell receptor beta chains listed next were all sequenced from one sample in a study of cytotoxic CD8 clonotypes in ibrutinib-treated CLL. The method was immunoSEQ multiplex PCR; TCRdb's version includes in-frame clones alone and lacks a portion of them. This repertoire shows fewer than 45,000 clones, 71% found once; its top ten account for approximately 15%. Sequences were derived from PBMCs, sampled at disease progression, from a patient treated with ibrutinib. All receptors come from a human donor with chronic lymphocytic leukemia.

This rearrangement joins TRBV6-6 to TRBJ1-2; D is perhaps TRBD1 (6 bases). Germline CDR1 MNHNY, CDR2 SVGAGI (reference sequence). Between the trimmed V and J ends, which lost 6 bases and 0 bases, there was a span of 11 bases. This CDR3 region has 14 residues. The CDR3 DNA reads TGTGCCAGCAGGGGGGCGGCGGCTAACTATGGCTACACCTTC. Protein: CASRGAAANYGYTF.

This clone has more than one count but fewer than ten. The chain couples TRBV9 to TRBJ1-3; 7 nucleotides line up with TRBD1. The CDR3 runs to 15 residues. V shed 0 bases, J shed 4 bases, and the junction held 4 bases outside the gene matches. Germline V gene data show CDR1 as SGDLS and CDR2 as YYNGEE. DNA of the CDR3: TGTGCCAGCAGCGTAGGTGGAGGGGGCGGAAACACCATATATTTT. Its translation: CASSVGGGGGNTIYF.

This chain joins TRBV29-1 and TRBJ1-1; the match to TRBD1 covers 7 bases. CDR3 length: 13 residues. The junction had 8 bases not matched to a gene; V was cut back by 6 bases and J by 4 bases. In germline, CDR1 is SQVTM, CDR2 ANQGSEA. CDR3 residues: CSVRQGLPTEAFF. The CDR3 DNA follows: TGCAGCGTGAGACAGGGTCTACCCACTGAAGCTTTCTTT.

The J gene is TRBJ1-1, the V gene TRBV11-2, with D unresolved. The CDR3 is 13 residues long. CDR1 is SGHAT and CDR2 is FQNNGV in the germline V gene. Trimming cost V 1 base and J 7 bases, with 10 bases left between them. For the CDR3, the DNA is TGTGCCAGCAGCTTAGTCGTCGCCCTTGAAGCTTTCTTT. Translation gives CASSLVVALEAFF.

The J gene is TRBJ1-1, the V gene TRBV5-1; no reliable D call. The CDR3 length is 13 residues. V lost 2 bases and J lost 5, with 10 bases in between. Germline CDR1 reads SGHRS; CDR2 reads YFSETQ. In nucleotides, the CDR3 is TGCGCCAGCAGCTTAGATCCCGAGACTGAAGCTTTCTTT. Residues: CASSLDPETEAFF.

This clone was detected only once. The chain has TRBV2 and TRBJ2-1; D remains ambiguous. Trimming pared 3 bases from V and 7 bases from J, leaving 4 bases between. This CDR3 is 11 amino acids long. CDR1 SNHLY and CDR2 FYNNEI come from the germline V gene. This CDR3 is CASSEWNEQFF. CDR3 nucleotides: TGTGCCAGCAGTGAGTGGAATGAGCAGTTCTTC.

The V call is TRBV6-5, the J call TRBJ1-6; a weak D match, TRBD1 (6 bases). CDR3 size: 15 residues. Germline-derived CDR1 and CDR2 are MNHEY and SVGAGI. Trimming took off 5 bases at V and 6 bases at J, with 14 bases between the two ends. CDR3 protein: CASSVRTGSNSPLHF. CDR3 coding DNA: TGTGCCAGCAGTGTCCGTACAGGGTCTAATTCACCCCTCCACTTT.

The chain recombines TRBV21-1 with TRBJ1-5. TRBV21-1 is a pseudogene segment. The CDR3 covers 11 residues. The CDR3 is CATIINQPQHF. The CDR3 DNA reads TGTGCCACCATTATAAATCAGCCCCAGCATTTT.

CDR3 sequence (DNA): TGTGCCAGCAGTGAGATCCGGGGGTCGGGAAACACCATATATTTT. Translating it yields CASSEIRGSGNTIYF. This chain uses TRBV6-1 with TRBJ1-3, with D possibly being TRBD1 (5 bases). V was shortened by 3 bases and J by 4 bases, with 13 bases between the two germline ends. Germline V gene lookup returns CDR1 MNHNS and CDR2 SASEGT. The CDR3 loop spans 15 amino acids.

The genes are TRBV10-3 and TRBJ2-4; D may be TRBD2 (6 bases). Germline V CDR1 and CDR2: ENHRY, SYGVKD. The V gene lost 6 bases and the J gene lost 11 bases, with 14 bases spanning the gap. CDR3 size: 12 residues. CDR3 in DNA: TGTGCCATCAGCGATCCCGGGACTCTTCAGTACTTC. Protein: CAISDPGTLQYF.

V usage is TRBV15 and J usage is TRBJ2-5, with 8 bases fitting TRBD2. This CDR3 spans 15 amino acids. Germline CDR1 LNHNV, CDR2 YYDKDF (reference sequence). The J segment lost 7 bases and the V segment lost 0 bases, leaving 7 bases of the junction unmatched. CDR3 amino acids: CATSRDRGGGRTQYF. The CDR3 DNA reads TGTGCCACCAGCAGAGATCGGGGGGGCGGTCGGACCCAGTACTTC.

By sample fraction, this clone is medium-sized (0.01 to 0.1%). The genes are TRBV6-1 and TRBJ1-2; D is unresolved. CDR3 length: 10 residues. Between the trimmed V and J ends, which lost 5 bases and 7 bases, there was a span of 5 bases. Germline values: CDR1 MNHNS, CDR2 SASEGT. CDR3 region: CASSYVGYTF. The CDR3 DNA sequence: TGTGCCAGCAGTTATGTTGGCTACACCTTC.

The chain is built from TRBV5-6 and TRBJ2-3; perhaps TRBD2 as D (5 bases). Germline-derived CDR1 and CDR2 are SGHDT and YYEEEE. The CDR3 runs 13 residues. V was clipped by 5 bases and J by 5 bases, with 12 bases between them. The CDR3 DNA reads TGTGCCAGCAGGATGAGGGCTCGAGATACGCAGTATTTT. Encoded protein: CASRMRARDTQYF.

In its sample, this clone was seen once. This sequence joins TRBV6-1 and TRBJ1-2, with a weak D call TRBD1 (6 bases). The CDR3 has 14 residues. Germline CDR1 and CDR2: MNHNS and SASEGT. V was pared by 1 base and J by 5 bases, with 11 bases between. As DNA, the CDR3 is TGTGCCAGCAGTGAAGGTCTCAGGGGATATGGCTACACCTTC. Amino acid sequence: CASSEGLRGYGYTF.

This sequence joins TRBV9 and TRBJ2-5; 11 bases map to TRBD2. Germline CDR1 and CDR2: SGDLS and YYNGEE. The CDR3 runs to 15 residues. With 4 bases clipped from V and 4 bases from J, the junction kept 6 bases outside the gene matches. CDR3 residues: CASSFSGGAGETQYF. DNA for the CDR3: TGTGCCAGCAGCTTTAGCGGGGGGGCCGGAGAGACCCAGTACTTC.

V gene TRBV6-5 combines with J gene TRBJ1-2; 8 nucleotides align to TRBD1. Trimming at V came to 7 bases and at J to 6 bases, leaving 7 bases not matched to a gene. CDR1 and CDR2 (germline): MNHEY, SVGAGI. This CDR3 region has 13 residues. CDR3 sequence: CASTHGQGDGYTF. As DNA, the CDR3 is TGTGCCAGCACCCACGGACAGGGCGATGGCTACACCTTC.

This chain connects TRBV7-9 to TRBJ1-2; D is unclear. The CDR3 sequence is 13 residues long. V dropped 5 bases and J dropped 4 bases, with 11 bases sitting between them. Germline V gene sequence: CDR1 SEHNR, CDR2 FQNEAQ (reference sequence). The CDR3 sequence: CASSPGQLYGYTF. The CDR3 region has the DNA TGTGCCAGCAGCCCCGGGCAGCTCTATGGCTACACCTTC.

V is TRBV4-2 and J is TRBJ2-2; TRBD2 matches 8 bases. The length of the CDR3 is 16 residues. From germline, CDR1 is LGHNA and CDR2 YNFKEQ. V gave up 6 bases and J gave up 5 bases; unmatched junction bases: 11. CDR3 amino acids: CASSPGPSGGTGELFF. The CDR3 bases are TGTGCCAGCAGTCCCGGGCCCAGCGGGGGTACCGGGGAGCTGTTTTTT.

The chain carries TRBV6-5 and TRBJ2-3, with a tentative D call TRBD2 (6 bases). This CDR3 is 15 amino acids long. The germline V gene encodes CDR1 MNHEY and CDR2 SVGAGI. V was trimmed by 6 bases and J by 1 base, leaving 14 bases between them. The CDR3 DNA follows: TGTGCCAGCAGCTTAGTCCCGGGGGGCACAGATACGCAGTATTTT. Translating gives CASSLVPGGTDTQYF.

This clone has only one observation. The chain recombines TRBV19 with TRBJ2-7, with 8 bases fitting TRBD2. Germline CDR1 is LNHDA and CDR2 is SQIVND (reference sequence). With 7 bases clipped from V and 7 bases from J, the junction kept 15 bases outside the gene matches. CDR3 length equals 15 residues. CDR3 protein: CASTGLRAGAPEQYF. As DNA, the CDR3 is TGTGCCAGTACGGGACTAAGAGCGGGAGCCCCTGAGCAGTACTTC.

This clone has a handful of counts. The V and J genes are TRBV2 and TRBJ1-5; D is perhaps TRBD1 (6 bases). There are 14 residues in the CDR3. Between the trimmed V and J ends, which lost 6 bases and 1 base, there was a span of 10 bases. Germline loops: CDR1 SNHLY, CDR2 FYNNEI. CDR3 sequence reads: CASRRDISNQPQHF. The CDR3 DNA sequence: TGTGCCAGCAGAAGGGACATCAGCAATCAGCCCCAGCATTTT.

The V gene is TRBV10-3, the J gene TRBJ2-7; the D call may be TRBD1 or TRBD2 (5 bases each). In germline, CDR1 is ENHRY, CDR2 SYGVKD. V lost 0 bases, J lost 2 bases, and 17 bases lay in between. The CDR3 length is 17 residues. The CDR3 sequence: CAISESTMGQGPYEQYF. The CDR3 DNA sequence: TGTGCCATCAGTGAGTCGACCATGGGGCAGGGACCCTACGAGCAGTACTTC.

V usage is TRBV7-8 and J usage is TRBJ1-1, with 9 nucleotides matching TRBD1. Germline lookup yields CDR1 SGHVS and CDR2 FQNEAQ. The CDR3 covers 15 residues. V gave up 4 bases and J gave up 0 bases; unmatched junction bases: 3. CDR3 DNA sequence: TGTGCCAGCAGCTCAGGGACAGGGATGAACACTGAAGCTTTCTTT. Its protein is CASSSGTGMNTEAFF.